This TCR beta chain was profiled in a study of beta chain features in type 1 diabetes. On the study more broadly: Patient and healthy donor groups were alike in age, gender and cell yields.

Investigators reverse transcribed all isolated RNA, so they sequenced expressed TCRB transcripts. TCRdb's table, derived via immunoSEQ multiplex PCR, lists solely in-frame clones and lacks some. The sample yields some 370,000 clones, 9.5% to 10% seen once. Findings of the study overall: TCRB repertoires of naive, central memory and Treg cells appeared more similar among patients than among healthy donors. Type 1 diabetes patients had VDJ junctions that carried fewer insertions and more deletions. In all four CD4+ subsets, TCRB CDR3 length was significantly, moderately reduced in type 1 diabetes.

The CDR3 has 14 amino acids. The ends were cut back, 0 bases at V and 2 bases at J, with 7 bases in the middle. From germline, CDR1 is MGHRA and CDR2 YSYEKL. To note about this clone: The target antigen is unknown.

The chain joins TRBV4-1 to TRBJ1-2, with TRBD1 as a possible D gene (6 bases). This TCR was recovered from a man aged 25 to 45 with type 1 diabetes. The sequenced sample consisted of central memory CD4+ T cells from blood. The DNA of the CDR3 is TGCGCCAGCAGCCAAGAGGGGGCCAACTATGGCTACACCTTC. It codes for CASSQEGANYGYTF.